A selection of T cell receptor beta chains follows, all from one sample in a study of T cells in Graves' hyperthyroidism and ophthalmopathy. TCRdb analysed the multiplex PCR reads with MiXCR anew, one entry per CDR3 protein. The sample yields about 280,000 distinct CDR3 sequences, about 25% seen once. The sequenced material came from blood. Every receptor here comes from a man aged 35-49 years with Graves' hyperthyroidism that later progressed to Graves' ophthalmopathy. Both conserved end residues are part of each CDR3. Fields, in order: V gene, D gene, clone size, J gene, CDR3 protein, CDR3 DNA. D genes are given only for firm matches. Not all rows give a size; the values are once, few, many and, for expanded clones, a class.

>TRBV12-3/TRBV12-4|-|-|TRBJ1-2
CASSFGRGQYGYTF
TGTGCCAGCAGTTTCGGCCGTGGGCAGTATGGCTACACCTTC
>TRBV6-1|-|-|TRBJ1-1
CASSVTTNTEAFF
TGTGCCAGCAGTGTAACAACGAACACTGAAGCTTTCTTT
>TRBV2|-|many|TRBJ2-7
CASSVGIYEQYF
TGTGCCAGCAGCGTAGGGATCTACGAGCAGTACTTC
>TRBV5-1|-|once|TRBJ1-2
CASSLDGTPPYGYTF
TGCGCCAGCAGCTTGGATGGAACTCCACCCTATGGCTACACCTTC
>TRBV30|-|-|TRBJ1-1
CAWSVDGDTEAFF
TGTGCCTGGAGTGTGGACGGGGACACTGAAGCTTTCTTT
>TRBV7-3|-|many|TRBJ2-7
CASSFAHQSTEQYF
TGTGCCAGCAGCTTCGCCCATCAGAGCACCGAGCAGTACTTC
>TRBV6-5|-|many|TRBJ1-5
CASSRGVNQPQHF
TGTGCCAGCAGTCGGGGGGTCAATCAGCCCCAGCATTTT
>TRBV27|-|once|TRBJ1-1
CATRAVLKSTEAFF
TGTGCCACCCGAGCCGTCCTTAAGAGCACTGAAGCTTTCTTT
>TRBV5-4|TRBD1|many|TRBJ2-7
CASSLGGGAGGSYEQYF
TGTGCCAGCAGCTTGGGTGGTGGGGCAGGGGGCTCCTACGAGCAGTACTTC
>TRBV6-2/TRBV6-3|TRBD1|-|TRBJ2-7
CASSYSRQGAKHEQYF
TGCGCCAGCAGTTATTCAAGACAGGGGGCGAAACACGAGCAGTACTTC
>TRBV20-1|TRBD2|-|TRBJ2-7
CSARYTSGIGEQYF
TGCAGTGCTAGGTATACTAGCGGGATAGGCGAGCAGTACTTC
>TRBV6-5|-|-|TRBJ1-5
CASSSLQGSNQPQHF
TGTGCCAGCAGTTCACTACAGGGAAGCAATCAGCCCCAGCATTTT
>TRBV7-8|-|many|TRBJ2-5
CASSLGGQQETQYF
TGTGCCAGCAGCTTAGGCGGACAGCAAGAGACCCAGTACTTC
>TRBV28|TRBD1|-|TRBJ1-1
CASSLSPGQATEAFF
TGTGCCAGCAGTTTATCCCCCGGACAGGCGACTGAAGCTTTCTTT
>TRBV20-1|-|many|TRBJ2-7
CSARDWTAPYEQYF
TGCAGTGCTAGAGATTGGACAGCACCCTACGAGCAGTACTTC
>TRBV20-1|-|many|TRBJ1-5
CSARAPPGRVNQPQHF
TGCAGTGCTAGAGCTCCCCCGGGGAGGGTCAATCAGCCCCAGCATTTT
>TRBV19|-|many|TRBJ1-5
CASSIWQGKGNQPQHF
TGTGCCAGTAGTATCTGGCAGGGGAAGGGCAATCAGCCCCAGCATTTT
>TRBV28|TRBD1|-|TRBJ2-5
CASSPQGNPETQYF
TGTGCCAGCAGTCCACAGGGGAACCCAGAGACCCAGTACTTC
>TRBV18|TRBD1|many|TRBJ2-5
CASSPRQGKETQYF
TGTGCCAGCTCACCGAGACAGGGGAAGGAGACCCAGTACTTC
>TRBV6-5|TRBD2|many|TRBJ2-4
CASIPAGGPNKNIQYF
TGTGCCAGCATACCAGCGGGAGGGCCCAACAAAAACATTCAGTACTTC
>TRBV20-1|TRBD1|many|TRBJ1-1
CSARPGTVNTEAFF
TGCAGTGCTAGGCCCGGGACAGTGAACACTGAAGCTTTCTTT
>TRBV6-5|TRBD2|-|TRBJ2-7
CASSYSGREDEQYF
TGTGCCAGCAGTTATAGCGGGAGGGAAGACGAGCAGTACTTC
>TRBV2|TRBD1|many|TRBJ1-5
CASSVLRDRLSNQPQHF
TGTGCCAGCAGTGTGCTCCGGGACAGACTTAGCAATCAGCCCCAGCATTTT
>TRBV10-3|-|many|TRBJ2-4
CAISTTGLAKNIQYF
TGTGCCATCAGTACGACAGGACTAGCCAAAAACATTCAGTACTTC
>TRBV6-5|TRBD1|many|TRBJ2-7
CATSDRAYEQYF
TGTGCCACCTCGGACAGGGCCTACGAGCAGTACTTC
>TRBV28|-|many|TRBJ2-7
CASNVGTIYEQYF
TGTGCCAGCAACGTCGGGACAATTTACGAGCAGTACTTC
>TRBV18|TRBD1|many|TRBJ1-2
CASSGAPGGSYGYTF
TGTGCCAGCTCAGGAGCTCCAGGGGGGAGCTATGGCTACACCTTC
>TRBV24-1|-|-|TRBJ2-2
CATSVQNTGELFF
TGTGCCACCAGTGTCCAGAACACCGGGGAGCTGTTTTTT
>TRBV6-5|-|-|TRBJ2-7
CASSWGRYYEQYF
TGTGCCAGCAGTTGGGGTCGATACTACGAGCAGTACTTC
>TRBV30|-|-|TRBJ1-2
CAWEGREGYGYTF
TGTGCCTGGGAGGGCAGGGAGGGCTATGGCTACACCTTC
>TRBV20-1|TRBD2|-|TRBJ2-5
CSAGLAGVETQYF
TGCAGTGCGGGACTAGCGGGAGTGGAGACCCAGTACTTC
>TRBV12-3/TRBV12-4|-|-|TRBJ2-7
CASRYLGTGEQYF
TGTGCCAGCAGGTACCTGGGAACTGGGGAGCAGTACTTC
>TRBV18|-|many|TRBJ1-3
CASSPDTRGNTIYF
TGTGCCAGCTCACCTGACACAAGAGGAAACACCATATATTTT
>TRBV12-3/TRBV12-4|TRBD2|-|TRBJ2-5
CASSLSSGRKEETQYF
TGTGCCAGCAGTTTGTCTAGCGGAAGGAAGGAAGAGACCCAGTACTTC
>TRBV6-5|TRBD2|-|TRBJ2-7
CASSYALSSGGPEQYF
TGTGCCAGCAGTTACGCCCTTTCTAGCGGCGGACCCGAGCAGTACTTC
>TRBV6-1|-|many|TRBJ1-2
CASSLNAYGYTF
TGTGCCAGCAGCCTAAACGCGTATGGCTACACCTTC
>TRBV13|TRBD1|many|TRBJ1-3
CASSIQTGGSGNTIYF
TGTGCCAGCAGCATTCAGACAGGGGGCTCTGGAAACACCATATATTTT
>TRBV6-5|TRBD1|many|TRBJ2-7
CASSYPFPGQGQSYEQYF
TGTGCCAGCAGTTATCCGTTCCCGGGACAGGGGCAATCCTACGAGCAGTACTTC
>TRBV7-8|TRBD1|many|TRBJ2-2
CASSLSRSGQSTGELFF
TGTGCCAGCAGCTTAAGTCGGTCGGGACAGAGCACCGGGGAGCTGTTTTTT
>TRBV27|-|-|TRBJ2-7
CASSRRGSYEQYF
TGTGCCAGCAGTCGCAGGGGATCCTACGAGCAGTACTTC
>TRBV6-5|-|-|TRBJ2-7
CASGLVKTTGTSYEQYF
TGTGCCAGCGGTTTGGTCAAAACGACAGGGACTTCCTACGAGCAGTACTTC
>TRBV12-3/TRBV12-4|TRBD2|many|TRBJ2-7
CASSSPTSGVYEQYF
TGTGCCAGCAGTTCGCCAACTAGCGGGGTATACGAGCAGTACTTC
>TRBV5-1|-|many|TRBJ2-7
CASSLESVYYEQYF
TGCGCCAGCAGCTTGGAGTCTGTATACTACGAGCAGTACTTC
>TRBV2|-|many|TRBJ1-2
CASSMTVTNYGYTF
TGTGCCAGCAGTATGACGGTGACTAACTATGGCTACACCTTC
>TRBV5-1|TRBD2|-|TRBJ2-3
CASSPQTSGRADTQYF
TGCGCCAGCAGCCCCCAGACTAGCGGGAGAGCAGATACGCAGTATTTT
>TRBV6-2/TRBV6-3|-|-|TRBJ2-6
CASSNRLGTFSGANVLTF
TGTGCCAGCAGTAACCGACTAGGGACCTTCTCTGGGGCCAACGTCCTGACTTTC
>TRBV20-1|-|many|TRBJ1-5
CSARVAGNRQPQHF
TGCAGTGCTAGAGTGGCAGGGAATCGCCAGCCCCAGCATTTT
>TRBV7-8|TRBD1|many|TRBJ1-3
CASSAGQSSGNTIYF
TGTGCCAGCAGCGCGGGACAGAGCTCTGGAAACACCATATATTTT